This T cell receptor beta chain was recorded in a study of blood T cell repertoires in COVID-19 (TCRdb year 2020). In terms of the full investigation: The collaborator samples originated in the United States, Italy and Spain and spanned the acute and convalescent phases of COVID-19. The repertoires were made available in a free public database intended to serve as a resource for research on the immune response to SARS-CoV-2. Where available, HLA class I and class II types were taken from metadata supplied by the sample provider and were not determined by assay-based typing. Sample metadata almost always included a de-identified subject ID, COVID-19 status, age in years and sex. Samples came from the ongoing ImmuneRACE study (first 160 participants) plus 1,254 subjects from 6 global collaborators. The material from the prospective study consisted of cDNA or gDNA derived from T cells, B-cell-depleted T cells, or PBMCs. Subjects who had been exposed to COVID-19, were actively infected with it, or had recovered from it provided the deeply sampled blood TCRbeta repertoires that made up the dataset. The study at large found these results: How much clinical and demographic metadata was included differed by source and by participant, and the metadata was provided uncurated.

The immunoSEQ Assay, a bias-controlled multiplex PCR, was used to amplify TCRbeta CDR3 regions from genomic DNA. Per the original workflow: Within the assay, amplification of reference gene primers was used to estimate how many nucleated cells each sample contained. To quantify the absolute abundance of each unique TCRbeta CDR3 rearrangement, sequence reads were collapsed and filtered. For each sample, productive Simpson clonality was calculated by taking the square root of Simpson's diversity index across productive rearrangements. The source is immuneACCESS, and TCRdb retained only in-frame sequences with V and J called. Part of the clones is not carried over; for the studies checked, unresolved V genes explain less than half of this, and the remainder is unexplained. Clone size and the V and J calls come from that table; the DNA yielded D and trimming. The sample includes 240,000 or so clones, with 75% to 90% observed a single time. About an eighth of the sample is in the top ten clones.

At least ten counts were recorded for this clone. Its antigen remains unidentified. Qualities for individual bases were not recorded, and no much larger clone is one base off. Whole blood was collected in K2EDTA tubes by collaborating institutions according to the institutions' own protocols. Collaborator samples were shipped for TCRbeta analysis as frozen whole blood, isolated PBMCs, or DNA extracted from either sample type. Taken from the germline V gene (reference sequence), the CDR1 and CDR2 loops are DFQATT and SNEGSKA. The CDR3 goes from the cysteine to the phenylalanine over 14 residues. The entry retains the CDR3 DNA only, 42 bases that are in frame from base 1. V loses 3 bases at its end and J loses 5 bases; junction bases beyond the gene matches: 6.

The chain uses TRBV20-1 and TRBJ2-7, with 11 bases aligning to TRBD2. The clonotype was recovered from a woman aged 55-69 years with active or convalescent COVID-19. Sequencing input: peripheral blood. The nucleotide sequence reads as follows: TGCAGTGCTAGTTTGTCTAGCGGGGGGAACGAGCAGTACTTC. Its product reads: CSASLSSGGNEQYF.